The 21 T cell receptor beta chains presented below share a single source sample, sequenced in a study of cytomegalovirus exposure and HLA in healthy donors. The PCR used 60 Vbeta and 13 Jbeta primers. This table comes from immunoSEQ multiplex PCR, and its TCRdb copy is limited to in-frame clones, with some not included. The table records 95,000 to 150,000 clones, about two thirds of them present only once. Sequencing used PBMCs. These receptors were obtained from a woman between 40 and 50 years old in good health and CMV-seropositive.

This chain connects TRBV6-6 to TRBJ1-1; 8 nucleotides agree with TRBD1. The CDR3 extends over 15 amino acids. Germline lookup yields CDR1 MNHNY and CDR2 SVGAGI (reference sequence). Trimming took 8 bases from V and 2 from J; bases not matched to a gene: 10. The CDR3 bases are TGTGCCAGCTCGGCGGCCGACAGGGGAAACACTGAAGCTTTCTTT. Its translation: CASSAADRGNTEAFF.

The rearrangement joins TRBV10-3 to TRBJ1-1; perhaps TRBD1 as D (5 bases). The CDR3 has 15 residues. Germline CDR1 ENHRY, CDR2 SYGVKD. V dropped 3 bases and J dropped 6 bases, with 17 bases sitting between them. In DNA form, the CDR3 reads TGTGCCATCAGTGATCGGGGGAGGGCTGCCGCTGAAGCTTTCTTT. Amino acid sequence: CAISDRGRAAAEAFF.

This clone is a singleton in its sample. This CDR3 reads CASMVANQPQHF. CDR3 bases: TGTGCCAGTATGGTAGCTAATCAGCCCCAGCATTTT. The chain has TRBV19 and TRBJ1-5; D is undetermined. Between the trimmed V and J ends, which lost 7 bases and 4 bases, there was a span of 8 bases. The CDR3 covers 12 residues. From germline, CDR1 is LNHDA and CDR2 SQIVND (reference sequence).

The chain has TRBV19 and TRBJ1-5; TRBD1 is a possible D gene (6 bases). Between the trimmed V and J ends, which lost 5 bases and 4 bases, there was a span of 12 bases. There are 14 residues in the CDR3. The germline V gene has CDR1 LNHDA and CDR2 SQIVND (reference sequence). CDR3 residues: CASSGGQPNQPQHF. CDR3 nucleotide sequence: TGTGCCAGTAGTGGCGGACAGCCGAATCAGCCCCAGCATTTT.

V is TRBV29-1 and J is TRBJ1-2; TRBD1 is a possible D gene (6 bases). Trimming pared 1 base from V and 3 bases from J, leaving 12 bases between. CDR3 size: 14 residues. In germline, CDR1 is SQVTM, CDR2 ANQGSEA. In DNA, the CDR3 is TGCAGCGTTGAAGTCAGGGGCGCGGACTATGGCTACACCTTC. It encodes CSVEVRGADYGYTF. Full variable domain (remainder filled in from reference TRBV29-1 and TRBJ1-2): SAVISQKPSRDICQRGTSLTIQCQVDSQVTMMFWYRQQPGQSLTLIATANQGSEATYESGFVIDKFPISRPNLTFSTLTVSNMSPEDSSIYLCSVEVRGADYGYTFGSGTRLTVV.

A few counts support this clone. This rearrangement joins TRBV5-4 to TRBJ2-3; 7 bases align to TRBD2. The trim removed 3 bases at V and 2 bases at J, leaving 6 bases unmatched. Germline loops: CDR1 SGHNT, CDR2 YYREEE (reference sequence). The CDR3 consists of 15 residues. DNA of the CDR3: TGTGCCAGCAGCTCTCGCGCGGGGGACACAGATACGCAGTATTTT. This sequence encodes CASSSRAGDTDTQYF.

V gene TRBV7-3 combines with J gene TRBJ2-7, with 9 bases matching TRBD1. CDR3 length equals 15 residues. Per the germline V gene, CDR1 is SGHTA and CDR2 is FQGTGA. Germline trimming cut 5 bases from V and 0 bases from J; bases unmatched to any gene: 5. CDR3 nucleotides: TGTGCCAGCAGCCCGGGACAGGGTAGCTCCTACGAGCAGTACTTC. The encoded protein is CASSPGQGSSYEQYF. The full variable domain, completed using reference TRBV7-3 and TRBJ2-7, is GAGVSQTPSNKVTEKGKYVELRCDPISGHTALYWYRQSLGQGPEFLIYFQGTGAADDSGLPNDRFFAVRPEGSVSTLKIQRTERGDSAVYLCASSPGQGSSYEQYFGPGTRLTVT.

This clone has more than one count but fewer than ten. The chain has TRBV11-1 and TRBJ2-1; 7 nucleotides line up with TRBD2. The CDR3 totals 15 residues. Losses at the gene ends were 6 bases for V and 5 bases for J; bases not matched to a gene: 10. CDR1 is SGHAT and CDR2 is FQDESV in the germline V gene (reference sequence). The CDR3 loop reads CASSWKRGTNNEQFF. The CDR3, as DNA: TGTGCCAGCAGTTGGAAGCGGGGCACCAACAATGAGCAGTTCTTC.

This clone was observed a few times. The chain links TRBV7-3 to TRBJ1-2; D is possibly TRBD1 (5 bases). V was cut by 1 base and J by 6 bases, with 12 bases left in between. The CDR3 has 14 residues. Germline-derived CDR1 and CDR2 are SGHTA and FQGTGA. CDR3 DNA sequence: TGTGCCAGCAGCTTAAGGGGCAGGGAAGATGGCTACACCTTC. It translates to CASSLRGREDGYTF.

This sequence joins TRBV7-7 and TRBJ2-5; 8 nucleotides align to TRBD2. CDR1 SSHAT and CDR2 FNYEAQ come from the germline V gene (reference sequence). The CDR3 extends over 17 amino acids. The J segment lost 4 bases and the V segment lost 5 bases, leaving 15 bases of the junction unmatched. The CDR3 protein is CASSIGLGRGAGETQYF. In nucleotides, the CDR3 is TGTGCCAGCAGCATAGGGCTAGGGCGGGGGGCTGGAGAGACCCAGTACTTC. Looking up the rest from reference TRBV7-7 and TRBJ2-5 gives the full variable domain: GAGVSQSPRYKVTKRGQDVTLRCDPISSHATLYWYQQALGQGPEFLTYFNYEAQPDKSGLPSDRFSAERPEGSISTLTIQRTEQRDSAMYRCASSIGLGRGAGETQYFGPGTRLLVL.

The V and J genes are TRBV11-2 and TRBJ1-5; D call uncertain. In germline, CDR1 is SGHAT, CDR2 FQNNGV. The CDR3 has 14 amino acids. Trimming pared 3 bases from V and 5 bases from J, leaving 11 bases between. The CDR3 here is CASSFGTRDQPQHF. The CDR3 bases are TGTGCCAGCAGCTTCGGTACCCGGGATCAGCCCCAGCATTTT.

V gene TRBV29-1 combines with J gene TRBJ2-3; 9 nucleotides line up with TRBD2. The CDR3 runs 14 residues. Germline CDR1 SQVTM, CDR2 ANQGSEA. Germline trimming cut 8 bases from V and 0 bases from J; bases unmatched to any gene: 6. The CDR3 is CSTIAGVSTDTQYF. Written as DNA, the CDR3 is TGCAGCACCATAGCGGGGGTGAGCACAGATACGCAGTATTTT.

The V call is TRBV11-2, the J call TRBJ1-1; 8 bases are a match to TRBD1. The CDR3 sequence is 13 residues long. Germline V gene data show CDR1 as SGHAT and CDR2 as FQNNGV. The V gene end was trimmed by 3 bases and the J gene end by 7 bases; junction bases not matched to a gene: 4. DNA of the CDR3: TGTGCCAGCAGCTTCGGGACAGGCTTTGAAGCTTTCTTT. This translates into CASSFGTGFEAFF.

V gene TRBV5-6 combines with J gene TRBJ1-1, with D maybe TRBD1 (5 bases). This CDR3 contains 13 residues. The V and J ends lost 0 bases and 5 bases respectively, with 8 bases between them. Germline-derived CDR1 and CDR2 are SGHDT and YYEEEE. The CDR3 region is CASSLAGRTEAFF. The DNA of the CDR3 is TGTGCCAGCAGCTTGGCAGGGAGGACTGAAGCTTTCTTT.

The chain carries TRBV5-1 and TRBJ2-3; TRBD1 might be the D (6 bases). Trimming took 0 bases from V and 4 from J, leaving 9 bases between them. The CDR3 has 14 amino acids. The V gene's germline CDR1 is SGHRS and CDR2 YFSETQ. The CDR3 DNA sequence: TGCGCCAGCAGCTTGGGACAGGTCCCAGATACGCAGTATTTT. It yields the protein CASSLGQVPDTQYF.

V and J are TRBV29-1 and TRBJ1-2; possibly TRBD1 for D (6 bases). Germline-derived CDR1 and CDR2 are SQVTM and ANQGSEA. The CDR3 totals 12 residues. The V end lost 6 bases, the J end lost 8 bases, and 16 bases lay between the germline ends. The CDR3 here is CSVAGTTSGYTF. DNA of the CDR3: TGCAGCGTCGCCGGGACAACCAGCGGCTACACCTTC.

This chain connects TRBV6-1 to TRBJ1-6, with 7 bases that match TRBD1. V lost 4 bases to trimming and J lost 5 bases; unmatched junction nucleotides: 5. Per germline, CDR1 MNHNS and CDR2 SASEGT. The CDR3 is 15 residues long. The CDR3 region has the DNA TGTGCCAGCAGTGGGAGGGGGCTGGATAATTCACCCCTCCACTTT. This sequence encodes CASSGRGLDNSPLHF.

The sample holds one count of this clone. The V gene is TRBV5-6, the J gene TRBJ1-2, with D maybe TRBD1 (6 bases). This CDR3 comprises 14 residues. Per the germline V gene, CDR1 is SGHDT and CDR2 is YYEEEE. The ends were cut back, 4 bases at V and 2 bases at J, with 12 bases in the middle. In nucleotides, the CDR3 is TGTGCCAGCAGCCAAATACAGGGCAACTATGGCTACACCTTC. Encoded protein: CASSQIQGNYGYTF.

CDR3 amino acids: CASSFDPGTATEAFF. The CDR3 region has the DNA TGTGCCAGCAGTTTCGATCCCGGGACAGCCACTGAAGCTTTCTTT. V and J are TRBV27 and TRBJ1-1; 7 bases match TRBD1. V was pared by 3 bases and J by 4 bases, with 8 bases of the junction left unmatched. This CDR3 has 15 residues. The germline V gene has CDR1 MNHEY and CDR2 SMNVEV (reference sequence).

This chain connects TRBV14 to TRBJ2-1; 7 bases are a match to TRBD1. The CDR3 loop spans 14 amino acids. The ends lost 4 bases at V and 8 bases at J; junction bases unmatched: 8. The germline gives CDR1 SGHDN, CDR2 FVKESK. The CDR3 region has the DNA TGTGCCAGCAGCCCGACAGGGTTTGGTTATGAGCAGTTCTTC. It is translated as CASSPTGFGYEQFF.

The rearrangement joins TRBV5-1 to TRBJ1-2; 8 positions match TRBD1. Germline V gene data show CDR1 as SGHRS and CDR2 as YFSETQ. The V and J ends lost 2 bases and 4 bases, in that order; junction bases with no gene match: 4. The CDR3 is made up of 14 amino acids. CDR3 amino acids: CASSLTGGSYGYTF. The CDR3 bases are TGCGCCAGCAGCTTAACAGGGGGTTCCTATGGCTACACCTTC.